The clone carrying this TCR beta chain was seen only a few times. The data derive from a study of early T cells in non-severe SARS-CoV-2 infection. CDR1 and CDR2 from the germline V gene are SGHVS and FQNEAQ. Trimming at V came to 1 base and at J to 1 base, leaving 7 bases not matched to a gene. CDR3 length: 17 residues. MiXCR, run by TCRdb on the 5' RACE reads, gives a single entry per CDR3 protein. Of roughly 93,000 distinct CDR3 sequences listed, about 15% are singletons. The source of this sequence is an adult who was a healthcare worker with PCR-confirmed SARS-CoV-2 infection or an uninfected control (not recorded which). Sequencing was carried out using whole blood. The chain employs TRBV7-8 and TRBJ2-4; 7 bases align to TRBD1. In nucleotides, the CDR3 is TGTGCCAGCAGCTTAGGTACAGGGGTCAGTGCCAAAAACATTCAGTACTTC. Translation gives CASSLGTGVSAKNIQYF. Complete variable domain (other parts from reference TRBV7-8 and TRBJ2-4): GAGVSQSPRYKVAKRGQDVALRCDPISGHVSLFWYQQALGQGPEFLTYFQNEAQLDKSGLPSDRFFAERPEGSVSTLKIQRTQQEDSAVYLCASSLGTGVSAKNIQYFGAGTRLSVL.